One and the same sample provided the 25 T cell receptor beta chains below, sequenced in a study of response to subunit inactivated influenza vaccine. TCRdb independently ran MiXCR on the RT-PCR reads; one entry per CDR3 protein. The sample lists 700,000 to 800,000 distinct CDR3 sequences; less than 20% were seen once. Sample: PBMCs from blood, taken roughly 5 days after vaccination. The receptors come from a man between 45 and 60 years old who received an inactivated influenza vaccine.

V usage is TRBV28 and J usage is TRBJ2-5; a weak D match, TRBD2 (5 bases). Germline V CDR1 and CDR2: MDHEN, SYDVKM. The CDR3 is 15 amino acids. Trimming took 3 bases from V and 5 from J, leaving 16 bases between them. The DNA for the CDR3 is TGTGCCAGCAGTTTGGGCCCCGGGGAGAAGGAGACCCAGTACTTC. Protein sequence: CASSLGPGEKETQYF. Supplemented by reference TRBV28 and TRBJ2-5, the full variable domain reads DVKVTQSSRYLVKRTGEKVFLECVQDMDHENMFWYRQDPGLGLRLIYFSYDVKMKEKGDIPEGYSVSREKKERFSLILESASTNQTSMYLCASSLGPGEKETQYFGPGTRLLVL.

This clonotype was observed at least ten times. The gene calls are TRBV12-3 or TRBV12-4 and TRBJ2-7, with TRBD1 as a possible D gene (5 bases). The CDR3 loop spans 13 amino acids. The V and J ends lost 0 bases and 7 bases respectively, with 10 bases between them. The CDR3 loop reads CASSLAGQSEQYF. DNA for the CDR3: TGTGCCAGCAGTTTAGCGGGGCAGTCGGAGCAGTACTTC.

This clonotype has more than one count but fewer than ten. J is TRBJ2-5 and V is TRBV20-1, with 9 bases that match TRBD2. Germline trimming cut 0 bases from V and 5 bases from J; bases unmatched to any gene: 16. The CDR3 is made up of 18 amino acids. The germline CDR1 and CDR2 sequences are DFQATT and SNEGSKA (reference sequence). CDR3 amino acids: CSARDLRGAGGPEETQYF. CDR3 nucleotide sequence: TGCAGTGCTAGAGATCTGCGGGGTGCGGGGGGGCCCGAGGAGACCCAGTACTTC.

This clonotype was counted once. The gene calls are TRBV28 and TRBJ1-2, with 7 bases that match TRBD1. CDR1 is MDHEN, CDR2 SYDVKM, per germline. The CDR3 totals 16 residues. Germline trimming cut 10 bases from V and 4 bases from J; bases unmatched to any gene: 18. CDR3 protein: CATKPTGPAWGYGYTF. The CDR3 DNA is TGTGCCACCAAACCGACAGGGCCGGCGTGGGGCTATGGCTACACCTTC.

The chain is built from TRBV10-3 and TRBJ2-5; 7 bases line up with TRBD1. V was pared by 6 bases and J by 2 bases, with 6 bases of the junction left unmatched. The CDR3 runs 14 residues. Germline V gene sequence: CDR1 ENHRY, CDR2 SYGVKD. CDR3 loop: CAISPTGPQETQYF. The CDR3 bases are TGTGCCATCAGCCCGACAGGGCCTCAAGAGACCCAGTACTTC.

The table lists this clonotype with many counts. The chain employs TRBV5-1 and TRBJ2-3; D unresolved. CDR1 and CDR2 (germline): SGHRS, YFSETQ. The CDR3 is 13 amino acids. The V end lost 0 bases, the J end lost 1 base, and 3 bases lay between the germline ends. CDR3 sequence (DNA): TGCGCCAGCAGCTTGGAGGGCACAGATACGCAGTATTTT. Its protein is CASSLEGTDTQYF.

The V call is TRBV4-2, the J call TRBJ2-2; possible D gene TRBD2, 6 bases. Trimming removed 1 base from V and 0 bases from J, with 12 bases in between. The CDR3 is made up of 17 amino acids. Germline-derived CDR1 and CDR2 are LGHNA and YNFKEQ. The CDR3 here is CASSQGFGGPNTGELFF. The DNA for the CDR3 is TGTGCCAGCAGCCAAGGATTCGGGGGACCGAACACCGGGGAGCTGTTTTTT.

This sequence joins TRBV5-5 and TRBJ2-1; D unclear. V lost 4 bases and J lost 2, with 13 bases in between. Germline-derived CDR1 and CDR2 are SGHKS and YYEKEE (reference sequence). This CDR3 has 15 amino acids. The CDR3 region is CASSPRVTAYNEQFF. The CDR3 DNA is TGTGCCAGCAGCCCAAGGGTGACGGCCTACAATGAGCAGTTCTTC.

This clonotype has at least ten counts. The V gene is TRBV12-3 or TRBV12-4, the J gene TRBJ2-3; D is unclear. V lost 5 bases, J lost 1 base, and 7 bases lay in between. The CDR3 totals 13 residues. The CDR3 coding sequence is TGTGCCAGCAGTCCTGTGGGCACAGATACGCAGTATTTT. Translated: CASSPVGTDTQYF.

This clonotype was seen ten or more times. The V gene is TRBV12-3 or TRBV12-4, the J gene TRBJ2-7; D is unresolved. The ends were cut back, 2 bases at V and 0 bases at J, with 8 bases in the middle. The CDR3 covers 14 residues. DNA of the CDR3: TGTGCCAGCAGTTTAAGCAGTAGCTCCTACGAGCAGTACTTC. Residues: CASSLSSSSYEQYF.

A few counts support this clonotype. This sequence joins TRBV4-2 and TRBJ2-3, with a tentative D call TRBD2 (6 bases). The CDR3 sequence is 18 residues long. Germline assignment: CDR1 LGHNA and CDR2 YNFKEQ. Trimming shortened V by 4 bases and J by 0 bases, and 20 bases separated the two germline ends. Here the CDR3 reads CASSPREPLAPSTDTQYF. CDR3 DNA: TGTGCCAGCAGCCCGCGGGAACCTCTTGCCCCTAGCACAGATACGCAGTATTTT.

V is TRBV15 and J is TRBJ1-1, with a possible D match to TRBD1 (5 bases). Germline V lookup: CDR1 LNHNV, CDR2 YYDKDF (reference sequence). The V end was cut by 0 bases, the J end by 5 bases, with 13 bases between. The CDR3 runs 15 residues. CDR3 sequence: CATSRDLKRGTEAFF. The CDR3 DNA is TGTGCCACCAGCAGAGATTTGAAACGGGGGACTGAAGCTTTCTTT.

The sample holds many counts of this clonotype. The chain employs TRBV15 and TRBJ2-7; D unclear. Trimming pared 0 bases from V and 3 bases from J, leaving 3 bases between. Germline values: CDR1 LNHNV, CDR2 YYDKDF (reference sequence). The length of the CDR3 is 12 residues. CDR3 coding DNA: TGTGCCACCAGCAGAGACAGCTACGAGCAGTACTTC. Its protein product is CATSRDSYEQYF.

The CDR3 sequence is CASSQASPANEQFF. The DNA of the CDR3 is TGCGCCAGCAGCCAAGCATCCCCCGCGAATGAGCAGTTCTTC. The J gene is TRBJ2-1, the V gene TRBV4-3, with D unclear. The V and J ends lost 1 base and 7 bases respectively, with 11 bases between them. Germline-derived CDR1 and CDR2 are LGHNA and YSLEER. The CDR3 is 14 amino acids.

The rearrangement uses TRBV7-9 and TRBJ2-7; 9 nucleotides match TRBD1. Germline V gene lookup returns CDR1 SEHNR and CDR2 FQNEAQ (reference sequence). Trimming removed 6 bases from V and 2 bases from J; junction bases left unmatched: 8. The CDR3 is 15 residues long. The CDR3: CASRRTGGSTYEQYF. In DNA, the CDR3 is TGTGCCAGCAGGAGAACAGGGGGCTCCACCTACGAGCAGTACTTC.

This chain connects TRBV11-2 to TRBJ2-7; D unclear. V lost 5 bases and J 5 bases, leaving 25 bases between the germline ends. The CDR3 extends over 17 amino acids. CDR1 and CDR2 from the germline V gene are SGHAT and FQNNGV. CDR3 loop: CASSIGSHSRATHEQYF. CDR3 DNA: TGTGCCAGCAGCATTGGCTCGCATTCAAGGGCAACCCACGAGCAGTACTTC. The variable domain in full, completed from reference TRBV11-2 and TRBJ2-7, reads EAGVAQSPRYKIIEKRQSVAFWCNPISGHATLYWYQQILGQGPKLLIQFQNNGVVDDSQLPKDRFSAERLKGVDSTLKIQPAKLEDSAVYLCASSIGSHSRATHEQYFGPGTRLTVT.

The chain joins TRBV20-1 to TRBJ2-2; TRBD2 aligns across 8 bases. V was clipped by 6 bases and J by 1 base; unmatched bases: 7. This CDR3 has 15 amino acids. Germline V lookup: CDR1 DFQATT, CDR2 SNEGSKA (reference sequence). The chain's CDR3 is CSAPRAGVNTGELFF. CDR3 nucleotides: TGCAGTGCGCCAAGAGCGGGAGTGAACACCGGGGAGCTGTTTTTT.

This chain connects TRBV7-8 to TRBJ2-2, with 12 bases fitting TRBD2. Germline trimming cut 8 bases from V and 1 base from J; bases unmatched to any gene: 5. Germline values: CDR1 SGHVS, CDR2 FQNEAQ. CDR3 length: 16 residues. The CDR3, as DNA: TGTGCCAGCGGGATACTAGCGGGAGGGAACACCGGGGAGCTGTTTTTT. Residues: CASGILAGGNTGELFF.

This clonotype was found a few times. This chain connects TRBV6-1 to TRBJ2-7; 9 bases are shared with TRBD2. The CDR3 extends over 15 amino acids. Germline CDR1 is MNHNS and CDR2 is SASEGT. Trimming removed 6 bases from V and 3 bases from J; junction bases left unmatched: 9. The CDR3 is CASRTGTSSHYEQYF. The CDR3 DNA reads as TGTGCCAGCAGAACCGGGACTAGCAGCCACTACGAGCAGTACTTC.

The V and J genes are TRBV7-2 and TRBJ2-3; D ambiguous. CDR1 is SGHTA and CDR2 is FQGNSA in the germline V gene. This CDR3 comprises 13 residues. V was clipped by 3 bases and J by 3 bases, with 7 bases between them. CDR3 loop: CASSFGMTDTQYF. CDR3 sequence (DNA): TGTGCCAGCAGCTTCGGAATGACAGATACGCAGTATTTT.

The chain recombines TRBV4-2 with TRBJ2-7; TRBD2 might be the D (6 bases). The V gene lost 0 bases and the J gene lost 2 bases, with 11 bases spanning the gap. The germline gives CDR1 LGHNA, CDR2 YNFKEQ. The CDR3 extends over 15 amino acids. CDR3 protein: CASSQEGGGTYEQYF. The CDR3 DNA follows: TGTGCCAGCAGCCAAGAGGGGGGTGGAACCTACGAGCAGTACTTC.

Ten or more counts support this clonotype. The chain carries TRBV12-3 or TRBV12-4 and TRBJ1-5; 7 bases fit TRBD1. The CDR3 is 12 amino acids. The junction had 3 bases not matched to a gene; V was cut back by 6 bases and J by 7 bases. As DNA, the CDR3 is TGTGCCAGCAGACAGGGGAGCCAGCCCCAGCATTTT. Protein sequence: CASRQGSQPQHF.

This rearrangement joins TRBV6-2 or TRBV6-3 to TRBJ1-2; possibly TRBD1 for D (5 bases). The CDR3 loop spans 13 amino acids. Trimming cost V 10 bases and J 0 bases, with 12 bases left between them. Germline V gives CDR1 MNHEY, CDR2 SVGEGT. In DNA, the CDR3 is TGTGCCACGGGGACGACAGCTAACTATGGCTACACCTTC. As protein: CATGTTANYGYTF.

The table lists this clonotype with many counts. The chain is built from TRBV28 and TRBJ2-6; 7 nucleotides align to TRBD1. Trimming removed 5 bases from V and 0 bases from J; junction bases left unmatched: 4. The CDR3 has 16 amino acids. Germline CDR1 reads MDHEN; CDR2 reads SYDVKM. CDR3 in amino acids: CASSGTALSGANVLTF. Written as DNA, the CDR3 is TGTGCCAGCAGTGGGACAGCCCTCTCTGGGGCCAACGTCCTGACTTTC.

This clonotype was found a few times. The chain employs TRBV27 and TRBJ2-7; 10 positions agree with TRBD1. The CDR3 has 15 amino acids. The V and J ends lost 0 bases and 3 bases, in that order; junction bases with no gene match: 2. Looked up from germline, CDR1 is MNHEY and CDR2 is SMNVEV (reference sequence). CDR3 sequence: CASSLSWTGGYEQYF. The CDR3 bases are TGTGCCAGCAGTTTATCTTGGACAGGGGGCTACGAGCAGTACTTC.